The 16 T cell receptor beta chains presented below share a single source sample, sequenced in a study of blood T cell repertoires in COVID-19. Generated by immunoSEQ multiplex PCR, the TCRdb table keeps only in-frame clones and is missing some. The sample includes some 170,000 clones, about 91% of them seen just once. The sample was peripheral blood. The origin of the receptors is a woman in her forties or fifties with acute or convalescent COVID-19.

The rearrangement uses TRBV6-4 and TRBJ1-1, with 11 bases lining up with TRBD1. V was pared by 2 bases and J by 5 bases, with 10 bases of the junction left unmatched. Germline V gene lookup returns CDR1 MRHNA and CDR2 SNTAGT. CDR3 length: 17 amino acids. DNA for the CDR3: TGTGCCAGCAGTGACAAGGACAGGGGGCTAAGAGAGACTGAAGCTTTCTTT. It yields the protein CASSDKDRGLRETEAFF.

The genes are TRBV11-2 and TRBJ2-1, with TRBD2 identical over 8 bases. CDR1 is SGHAT and CDR2 is FQNNGV in the germline V gene. The junction had 3 bases not matched to a gene; V was cut back by 2 bases and J by 0 bases. The CDR3 extends over 16 amino acids. The CDR3 sequence is CASSLWLAGSYNEQFF. Written as DNA, the CDR3 is TGTGCCAGCAGCTTATGGCTAGCGGGCTCCTACAATGAGCAGTTCTTC.

The CDR3 spells CASSRGGAYNEQFF. CDR3 bases: TGTGCCAGCAGCCGCGGGGGGGCCTACAATGAGCAGTTCTTC. This chain connects TRBV11-3 to TRBJ2-1; TRBD2 aligns across 9 bases. CDR3 size: 14 residues. CDR1 is SGHNT, CDR2 YENEEA, per germline. V shed 5 bases and J 2 bases; nucleotides not matched to a gene: 1.

The chain carries TRBV7-9 and TRBJ1-1, with D uncertain. Trimming took off 8 bases at V and 7 bases at J, with 17 bases between the two ends. Germline V gene data show CDR1 as SEHNR and CDR2 as FQNEAQ (reference sequence). The length of the CDR3 is 13 residues. CDR3 sequence reads: CASHLAGRGEAFF. The CDR3 DNA is TGTGCCAGCCATTTGGCCGGCCGGGGTGAAGCTTTCTTT.

The table lists this clone with a few counts. The chain couples TRBV27 to TRBJ2-1; D call uncertain. Germline V gene lookup returns CDR1 MNHEY and CDR2 SMNVEV (reference sequence). The V and J ends lost 6 bases and 0 bases respectively, with 9 bases between them. The CDR3 contains 14 residues. The CDR3 sequence: CASSESGSYNEQFF. The CDR3 DNA sequence: TGTGCCAGCAGCGAGTCGGGCTCCTACAATGAGCAGTTCTTC.

V gene TRBV27 combines with J gene TRBJ1-6; tentatively, D is TRBD1 (6 bases). The germline gives CDR1 MNHEY, CDR2 SMNVEV (reference sequence). The CDR3 covers 17 residues. Trimming pared 7 bases from V and 4 bases from J, leaving 20 bases between. CDR3 DNA: TGTGCCAGCAAGATGACAGGTCAATTTGGGTATAATTCACCCCTCCACTTT. This encodes CASKMTGQFGYNSPLHF.

This chain joins TRBV10-2 and TRBJ2-7; the match to TRBD2 covers 16 bases. J gave up 6 bases and V 7 bases, and 6 bases lay outside the gene matches. CDR3 size: 15 residues. Germline CDR1 WSHSY, CDR2 SAAADI. The CDR3 region is CASIGTSGRAGEQYF. For the CDR3, the DNA is TGCGCCAGCATAGGGACTAGCGGGAGGGCCGGCGAGCAGTACTTC.

This rearrangement joins TRBV10-3 to TRBJ2-7; tentative D call: TRBD2 (6 bases). Germline V gene data show CDR1 as ENHRY and CDR2 as SYGVKD. This CDR3 has 17 amino acids. Deletions cut 3 bases from V and 3 bases from J, with 21 bases between. Here the CDR3 reads CAISDKTVGGPVYEQYF. The CDR3 bases are TGTGCCATCAGTGACAAGACGGTAGGAGGGCCAGTCTACGAGCAGTACTTC.

V and J are TRBV13 and TRBJ1-4, with no clear D. Germline V gene sequence: CDR1 PRHDT, CDR2 FYEKMQ (reference sequence). The CDR3 runs to 18 residues. Trimming pared 0 bases from V and 7 bases from J, leaving 21 bases between. Written as DNA, the CDR3 is TGTGCCAGCAGCTTAGGCCTGATTACGGCAGGATCAACTGAAAAACTGTTTTTT. Protein: CASSLGLITAGSTEKLFF.

This clone appeared a single time. The gene calls are TRBV7-2 and TRBJ1-3; 10 nucleotides agree with TRBD1. The length of the CDR3 is 15 residues. J lost 2 bases, V lost 4 bases, and 2 bases had no gene match. Looked up from germline, CDR1 is SGHTA and CDR2 is FQGNSA. The CDR3 region is CASSSGQGAGNTIYF. Written as DNA, the CDR3 is TGTGCCAGCAGCTCCGGACAGGGGGCTGGAAACACCATATATTTT.

The V gene is TRBV6-5, the J gene TRBJ2-7, with 11 bases matching TRBD2. V shed 4 bases and J 3 bases; nucleotides not matched to a gene: 5. CDR3 length: 15 amino acids. In germline, CDR1 is MNHEY, CDR2 SVGAGI. This CDR3 reads CASSLAGGSGYEQYF. The CDR3 region has the DNA TGTGCCAGCAGTTTAGCGGGAGGGTCTGGCTACGAGCAGTACTTC.

The chain couples TRBV5-1 to TRBJ2-7; 7 positions agree with TRBD1. The CDR3 has 15 residues. With 4 bases clipped from V and 4 bases from J, the junction kept 11 bases outside the gene matches. CDR1 and CDR2 from the germline V gene are SGHRS and YFSETQ. The CDR3 loop reads CASSTWTGRIYEQYF. Written as DNA, the CDR3 is TGCGCCAGCAGCACGTGGACAGGCCGAATTTACGAGCAGTACTTC.

The J gene is TRBJ2-7, the V gene TRBV21-1; the D call TRBD2 from the table was never checked on the DNA. TRBV21-1 is marked as a pseudogene. The CDR3 spans 10 residues. This chain's CDR3 is CASKEAEQYF. The CDR3 nucleotides are TGTGCCAGCAAGGAGGCCGAGCAGTACTTC.

The rearrangement joins TRBV13 to TRBJ1-3, with D perhaps matching TRBD1 (6 bases). Trimming stripped 4 bases from V and 0 bases from J, with 16 bases between. Per germline, CDR1 PRHDT and CDR2 FYEKMQ (reference sequence). The CDR3 runs 17 residues. CDR3 in amino acids: CASSSRTEYPSGNTIYF. The CDR3 DNA is TGTGCCAGCAGCTCCCGGACAGAATACCCCTCTGGAAACACCATATATTTT.

This chain links TRBV30 with TRBJ1-6; a possible D gene is TRBD1 (5 bases). V lost 4 bases and J 7 bases, leaving 11 bases between the germline ends. Germline V gene lookup returns CDR1 GTSNPN and CDR2 SVGIG (reference sequence). This CDR3 is 13 amino acids long. The chain's CDR3 is CAWTDRENSPLHF. The DNA for the CDR3 is TGTGCCTGGACTGACAGAGAGAATTCACCCCTCCACTTT.

The V call is TRBV7-9, the J call TRBJ1-6; 7 positions match TRBD1. J lost 8 bases, V lost 3 bases, and 4 bases had no gene match. Germline V gene lookup returns CDR1 SEHNR and CDR2 FQNEAQ (reference sequence). There are 14 residues in the CDR3. This CDR3 is CASSFDRVDSPLHF. CDR3 DNA: TGTGCCAGCAGCTTCGACAGGGTGGATTCACCCCTCCACTTT.